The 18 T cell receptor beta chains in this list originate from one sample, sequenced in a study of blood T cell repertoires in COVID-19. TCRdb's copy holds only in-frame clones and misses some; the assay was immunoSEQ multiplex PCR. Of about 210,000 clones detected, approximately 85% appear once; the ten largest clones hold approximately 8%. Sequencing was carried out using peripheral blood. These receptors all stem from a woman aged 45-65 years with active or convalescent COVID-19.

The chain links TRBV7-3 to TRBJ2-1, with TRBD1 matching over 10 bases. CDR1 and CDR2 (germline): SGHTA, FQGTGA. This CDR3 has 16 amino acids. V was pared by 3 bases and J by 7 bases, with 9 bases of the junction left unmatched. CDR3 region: CASSFSAGQGLNEQFF. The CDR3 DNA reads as TGTGCCAGCAGCTTCTCGGCGGGACAGGGGTTAAATGAGCAGTTCTTC.

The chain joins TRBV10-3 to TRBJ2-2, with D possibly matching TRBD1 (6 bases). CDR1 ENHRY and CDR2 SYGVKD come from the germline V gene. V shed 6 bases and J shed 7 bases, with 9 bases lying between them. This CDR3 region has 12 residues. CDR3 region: CAIRRGIGELFF. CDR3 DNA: TGTGCCATCAGGAGGGGGATCGGGGAGCTGTTTTTT.

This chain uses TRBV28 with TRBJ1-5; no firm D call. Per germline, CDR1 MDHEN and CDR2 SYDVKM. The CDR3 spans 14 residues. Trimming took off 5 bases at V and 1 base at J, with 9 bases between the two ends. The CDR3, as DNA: TGTGCCAGCAGTGGACTAAACAGCAATCAGCCCCAGCATTTT. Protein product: CASSGLNSNQPQHF.

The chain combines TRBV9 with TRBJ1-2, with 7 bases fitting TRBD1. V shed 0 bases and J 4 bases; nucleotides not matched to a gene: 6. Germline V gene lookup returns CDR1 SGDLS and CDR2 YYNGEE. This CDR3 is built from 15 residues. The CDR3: CASSVGPGGGYGYTF. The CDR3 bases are TGTGCCAGCAGCGTAGGTCCAGGGGGAGGCTATGGCTACACCTTC.

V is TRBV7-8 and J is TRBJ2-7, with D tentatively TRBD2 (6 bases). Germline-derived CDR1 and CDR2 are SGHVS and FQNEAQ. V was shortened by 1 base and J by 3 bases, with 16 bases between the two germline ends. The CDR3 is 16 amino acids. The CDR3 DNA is TGTGCCAGCAGCTTAGGAGGAGGGGTGACCTTCTACGAGCAGTACGTC. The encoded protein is CASSLGGGVTFYEQYV.

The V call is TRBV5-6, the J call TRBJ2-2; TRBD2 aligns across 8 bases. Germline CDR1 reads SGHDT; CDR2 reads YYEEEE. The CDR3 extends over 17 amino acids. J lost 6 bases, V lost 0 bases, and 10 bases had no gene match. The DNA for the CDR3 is TGTGCCAGCAGCTTGGAGCGGGAGATCCGTGCTGCCGGGGAGCTGTTTTTT. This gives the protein CASSLEREIRAAGELFF.

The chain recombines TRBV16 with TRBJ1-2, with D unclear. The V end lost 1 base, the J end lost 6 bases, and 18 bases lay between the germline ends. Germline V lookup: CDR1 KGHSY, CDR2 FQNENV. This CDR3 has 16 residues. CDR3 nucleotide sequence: TGTGCCAGCAGCCAATTGTGGATGGACTCGGGCGATGGCTACACCTTC. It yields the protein CASSQLWMDSGDGYTF.

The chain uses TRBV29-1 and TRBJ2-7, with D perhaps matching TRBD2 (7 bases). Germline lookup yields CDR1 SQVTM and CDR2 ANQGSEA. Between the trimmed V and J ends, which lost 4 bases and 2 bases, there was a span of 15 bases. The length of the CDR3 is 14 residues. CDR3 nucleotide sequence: TGCAGCGTTGTGGGGGGGCAGGGGACCTACGAGCAGTACTTC. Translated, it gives CSVVGGQGTYEQYF.

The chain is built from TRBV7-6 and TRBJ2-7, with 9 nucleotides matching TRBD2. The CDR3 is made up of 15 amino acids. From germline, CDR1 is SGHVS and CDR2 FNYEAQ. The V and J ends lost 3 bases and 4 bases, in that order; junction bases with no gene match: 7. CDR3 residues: CASSFASGRSYEQYF. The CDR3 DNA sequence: TGTGCCAGCAGCTTCGCCAGCGGGAGGTCGTACGAGCAGTACTTC.

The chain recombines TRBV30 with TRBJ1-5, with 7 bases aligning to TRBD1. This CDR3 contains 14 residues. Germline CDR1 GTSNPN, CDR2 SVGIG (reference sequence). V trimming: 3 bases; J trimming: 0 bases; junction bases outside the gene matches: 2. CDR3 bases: TGTGCCTGGAGGGGGGACAGTAGCAATCAGCCCCAGCATTTT. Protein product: CAWRGDSSNQPQHF.

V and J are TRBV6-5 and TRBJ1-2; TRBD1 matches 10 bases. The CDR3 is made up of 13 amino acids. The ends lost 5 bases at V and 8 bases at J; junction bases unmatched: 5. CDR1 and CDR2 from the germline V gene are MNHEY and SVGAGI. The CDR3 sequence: CASSRQGADGYTF. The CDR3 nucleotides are TGTGCCAGCAGTCGACAGGGGGCTGACGGCTACACCTTC.

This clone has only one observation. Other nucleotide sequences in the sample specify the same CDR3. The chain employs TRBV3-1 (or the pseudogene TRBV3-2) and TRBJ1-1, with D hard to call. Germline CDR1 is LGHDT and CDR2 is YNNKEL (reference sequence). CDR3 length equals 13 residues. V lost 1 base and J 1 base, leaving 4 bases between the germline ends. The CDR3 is CASSQGGNTEAFF. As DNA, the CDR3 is TGTGCCAGCAGCCAAGGAGGGAACACTGAAGCTTTCTTT.

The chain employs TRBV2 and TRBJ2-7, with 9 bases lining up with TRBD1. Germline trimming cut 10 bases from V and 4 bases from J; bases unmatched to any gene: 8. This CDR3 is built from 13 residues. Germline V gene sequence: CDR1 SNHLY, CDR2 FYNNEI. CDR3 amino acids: CATSGQGFYEQYV. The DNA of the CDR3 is TGTGCCACCTCCGGACAGGGGTTTTACGAGCAGTACGTC.

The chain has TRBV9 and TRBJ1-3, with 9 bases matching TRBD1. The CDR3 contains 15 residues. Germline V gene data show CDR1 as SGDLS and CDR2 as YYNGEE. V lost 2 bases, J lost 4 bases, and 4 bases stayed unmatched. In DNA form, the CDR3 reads TGTGCCAGCAGCGTGGGACAGGGAGGAGGAAACACCATATATTTT. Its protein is CASSVGQGGGNTIYF. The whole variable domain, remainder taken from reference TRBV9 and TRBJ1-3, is DSGVTQTPKHLITATGQRVTLRCSPRSGDLSVYWYQQSLDQGLQFLIQYYNGEERAKGNILERFSAQQFPDLHSELNLSSLELGDSALYFCASSVGQGGGNTIYFGEGSWLTVV.

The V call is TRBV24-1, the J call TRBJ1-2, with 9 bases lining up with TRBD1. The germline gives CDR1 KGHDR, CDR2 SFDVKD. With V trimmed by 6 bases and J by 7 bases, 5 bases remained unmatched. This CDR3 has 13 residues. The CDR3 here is CATSKGQGSGYTF. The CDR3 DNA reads TGTGCCACCAGTAAGGGACAGGGTTCTGGCTACACCTTC.

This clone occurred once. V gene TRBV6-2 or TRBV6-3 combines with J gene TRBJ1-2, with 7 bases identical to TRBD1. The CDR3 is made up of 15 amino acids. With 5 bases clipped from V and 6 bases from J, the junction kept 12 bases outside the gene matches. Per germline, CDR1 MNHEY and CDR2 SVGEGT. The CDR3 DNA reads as TGTGCCAGCAGTCCAACGCGACAGGGAGTAGATGGCTACACCTTC. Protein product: CASSPTRQGVDGYTF.

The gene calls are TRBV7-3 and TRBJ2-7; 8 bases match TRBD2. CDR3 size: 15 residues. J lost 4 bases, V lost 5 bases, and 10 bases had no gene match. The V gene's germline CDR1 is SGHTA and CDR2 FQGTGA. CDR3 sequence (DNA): TGTGCCAGCAGCCCGACCGGGACTAGTGGGTACGAGCAGTACTTC. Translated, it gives CASSPTGTSGYEQYF. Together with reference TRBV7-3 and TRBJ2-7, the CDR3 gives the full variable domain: GAGVSQTPSNKVTEKGKYVELRCDPISGHTALYWYRQSLGQGPEFLIYFQGTGAADDSGLPNDRFFAVRPEGSVSTLKIQRTERGDSAVYLCASSPTGTSGYEQYFGPGTRLTVT.

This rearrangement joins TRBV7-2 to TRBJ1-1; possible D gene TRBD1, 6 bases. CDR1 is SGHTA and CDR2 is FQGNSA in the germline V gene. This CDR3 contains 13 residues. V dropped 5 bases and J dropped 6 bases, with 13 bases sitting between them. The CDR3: CASSLARQAEAFF. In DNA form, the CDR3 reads TGTGCCAGCAGCCTCGCCCGACAGGCTGAAGCTTTCTTT.